This record covers a single T cell receptor beta chain. No antigen is known for it. No base quality information exists; no much larger clone differs at one position. This sample is drawn from a study of blood T cell repertoires in COVID-19 (dated by TCRdb to 2020 to 2021). Regarding the study in general: Collaborator samples came from the United States, Italy and Spain and covered acute and convalescent phases of COVID-19. The prospective study material was composed of cDNA or gDNA derived from T cells, B-cell-depleted T cells, or PBMCs. Deeply sampled blood TCRbeta repertoires from subjects exposed to, actively infected with, or recovered from COVID-19 were included in the dataset. The repertoires were released in a freely available public database intended as a resource for research on the immune response to SARS-CoV-2. Samples were obtained from the ongoing ImmuneRACE study (first 160 participants) and from over 1,000 subjects provided by 6 global collaborators. Sample metadata almost always included a de-identified subject ID, COVID-19 status, age in years and sex. Where available, HLA class I and class II types were taken from metadata supplied by the sample provider and were not determined by assay-based typing.

V has 11 bases trimmed and J has 4 bases trimmed; junction bases matching no gene number 7. The CDR3 measures 13 amino acids from cysteine to phenylalanine. Of all the DNA, just the CDR3 is kept, 39 bases in frame from base 1. According to the germline V gene, CDR1 reads ENHRY and CDR2 reads SYGVKD. Collaborating institutions collected whole blood in K2EDTA tubes following their own protocols. For TCRbeta analysis, collaborators shipped samples as frozen whole blood, isolated PBMCs, or DNA extracted from either of those sample types. The research as a whole found: How much clinical and demographic metadata was included differed by source and by participant, and the metadata was provided uncurated.

The immunoSEQ Assay, a bias-controlled multiplex PCR, was used to amplify TCRbeta CDR3 regions from genomic DNA. The study's own analysis went as follows. The number of nucleated cells in each sample was estimated from the amplification of reference gene primers within the assay. To quantify the absolute abundance of each unique TCRbeta CDR3 rearrangement, sequence reads were collapsed and filtered. For each sample, productive Simpson clonality was calculated as the square root of Simpson's diversity index over productive rearrangements. TCRdb mirrors the immuneACCESS table, restricted to in-frame sequences. Some clones are absent from its copies; in checked studies, under half trace to an unresolved V gene, and the reason for the others is unknown. V, J and clone size are those of that table, while D and trimming were read from the DNA. The sample table lists 90,000 to 130,000 clones, approximately 85% of them with a count of one. The ten biggest clones cover 16% of the sample.

Sequenced sample: peripheral blood. The origin of this receptor is an older woman with acute or convalescent COVID-19. The rearrangement combines TRBV10-3 with TRBJ1-1, and 10 junction bases match TRBD1. The sequenced DNA is TGTGCCGGCTCAGGACAGGGGGGCACTGAAGCTTTCTTT. Protein translation: CAGSGQGGTEAFF.